A single sample gave rise to the 23 T cell receptor beta chains below, sequenced in a study of shared clonotypes between healthy human individuals. Naive CD8 populations comprised CD45RO-negative cells positively selected for CCR7, excluding terminally differentiated effector memory CD45RA+ cells. Sequencing was performed with immunoSEQ multiplex PCR; in TCRdb, only in-frame clones are kept and a portion is missing. The table includes 2 million to 2.5 million clones, about 92% detected once. Material for sequencing was naive CD8+ T cells from PBMCs. The receptor source for this set is a man younger than 35 in good health. Some clones in this sample may be carry-over from other donors' samples.

The chain employs TRBV15 and TRBJ1-4; possibly TRBD1 for D (5 bases). V lost 3 bases and J lost 0, with 11 bases in between. In germline, CDR1 is LNHNV, CDR2 YYDKDF (reference sequence). This CDR3 is 16 amino acids long. CDR3 residues: CATSSPDTATNEKLFF. The CDR3 DNA reads as TGTGCCACCAGCAGCCCGGACACAGCAACTAATGAAAAACTGTTTTTT. Full variable domain (rest looked up from reference TRBV15 and TRBJ1-4): DAMVIQNPRYQVTQFGKPVTLSCSQTLNHNVMYWYQQKSSQAPKLLFHYYDKDFNNEADTPDNFQSRRPNTSFCFLDIRSPGLGDTAMYLCATSSPDTATNEKLFFGSGTQLSVL.

The J gene is TRBJ2-5, the V gene TRBV7-9, with TRBD2 identical over 10 bases. Germline CDR1 and CDR2: SEHNR and FQNEAQ (reference sequence). V lost 5 bases, J lost 3 bases, and 6 bases stayed unmatched. The CDR3 length is 15 residues. DNA for the CDR3: TGTGCCAGCAGCGCATATACTAGCGGGAAAGAGACCCAGTACTTC. Protein product: CASSAYTSGKETQYF.

The chain uses TRBV27 and TRBJ2-1, with 8 bases aligning to TRBD2. Germline CDR1 MNHEY, CDR2 SMNVEV (reference sequence). The V gene end was trimmed by 6 bases and the J gene end by 7 bases; junction bases not matched to a gene: 8. The length of the CDR3 is 14 residues. The CDR3 region has the DNA TGTGCCAGCAGGAAAAGCGGGAGAGTAAATGAGCAGTTCTTC. It encodes CASRKSGRVNEQFF.

The V gene is TRBV25-1, the J gene TRBJ1-5; D is uncertain. This CDR3 comprises 14 residues. V shed 3 bases and J shed 0 bases, with 6 bases lying between them. Germline V lookup: CDR1 MGHDK, CDR2 SYGVNS. The CDR3 coding sequence is TGTGCCAGCAGTGACAGTTATAGCAATCAGCCCCAGCATTTT. Translation gives CASSDSYSNQPQHF. Full variable domain (remainder filled in from reference TRBV25-1 and TRBJ1-5): EADIYQTPRYLVIGTGKKITLECSQTMGHDKMYWYQQDPGMELHLIHYSYGVNSTEKGDLSSESTVSRIRTEHFPLTLESARPSHTSQYLCASSDSYSNQPQHFGDGTRLSIL.

A note on this clone: Other DNA sequences in this sample translate to the same CDR3. The J gene is TRBJ2-7, the V gene TRBV27; D is uncertain. Germline CDR1 MNHEY, CDR2 SMNVEV (reference sequence). The CDR3 spans 12 residues. V gave up 6 bases and J gave up 1 base, with 7 bases separating them. CDR3 DNA: TGTGCCAGCAGGGGATCTTCCTACGAGCAGTACTTC. It is translated as CASRGSSYEQYF.

The chain carries TRBV2 and TRBJ2-3; D is perhaps TRBD1 (6 bases). Trimming stripped 3 bases from V and 0 bases from J, with 10 bases between. The germline CDR1 and CDR2 sequences are SNHLY and FYNNEI. This CDR3 has 15 amino acids. The DNA for the CDR3 is TGTGCCAGCAGTGACTGGGACACGAGCACAGATACGCAGTATTTT. Its translation: CASSDWDTSTDTQYF.

CDR3 region: CAGIRQGSGYTF. CDR3 nucleotides: TGCGCCGGAATTAGACAGGGTAGTGGCTACACCTTC. The chain has TRBV10-1 and TRBJ1-2, with 7 nucleotides matching TRBD1. The CDR3 is 12 residues long. Germline-derived CDR1 and CDR2 are WNHNN and SYGVQD (reference sequence). Trimming cost V 11 bases and J 7 bases; bases outside gene matches: 10.

The chain couples TRBV7-9 to TRBJ2-1; D is ambiguous. This CDR3 comprises 11 residues. Trimming cost V 4 bases and J 10 bases, with 8 bases left between them. CDR1 SEHNR and CDR2 FQNEAQ come from the germline V gene (reference sequence). CDR3 DNA: TGTGCCAGCAGCTCGGAACCAGAGCAGTTCTTC. Protein sequence: CASSSEPEQFF. The whole variable domain, filled in from reference TRBV7-9 and TRBJ2-1, reads DTGVSQNPRHKITKRGQNVTFRCDPISEHNRLYWYRQTLGQGPEFLTYFQNEAQLEKSRLLSDRFSAERPKGSFSTLEIQRTEQGDSAMYLCASSSEPEQFFGPGTRLTVL.

This clone appeared a single time. The chain joins TRBV7-6 to TRBJ1-2, with 7 bases matching TRBD1. Germline V lookup: CDR1 SGHVS, CDR2 FNYEAQ. The CDR3 contains 17 residues. V dropped 4 bases and J dropped 2; count of bases not matched to a gene: 13. CDR3 in DNA: TGTGCCAGCAGCTCAGACAGGGCCCACCATCCAAACTATGGCTACACCTTC. Protein product: CASSSDRAHHPNYGYTF.

The CDR3 nucleotides read TGTGCCAGTAGTCCATCCCCCTACTACGAGCAGTACTTC. Residues: CASSPSPYYEQYF. The chain is built from TRBV19 and TRBJ2-7; D is uncertain. Germline CDR1 LNHDA, CDR2 SQIVND (reference sequence). The ends were cut back, 5 bases at V and 3 bases at J, with 11 bases in the middle. The length of the CDR3 is 13 residues.

The chain is built from TRBV19 and TRBJ2-7, with D uncertain. CDR3 length: 14 amino acids. V lost 3 bases to trimming and J lost 5 bases, with 14 bases between them. The germline CDR1 and CDR2 sequences are LNHDA and SQIVND (reference sequence). As DNA, the CDR3 is TGTGCCAGTAGTATCGCGATTGGTCGGAACGAGCAGTACTTC. Translation gives CASSIAIGRNEQYF.

The rearrangement uses TRBV6-5 and TRBJ2-1; D is unclear. The CDR3 totals 15 residues. Germline CDR1 is MNHEY and CDR2 is SVGAGI. The ends were cut back, 0 bases at V and 9 bases at J, with 15 bases in the middle. This CDR3 reads CASSYSTSRRPEQFF. The CDR3 nucleotides read TGTGCCAGCAGTTACTCGACCTCTCGGCGTCCTGAGCAGTTCTTC.

The chain joins TRBV27 to TRBJ2-7, with D unclear. V was cut by 4 bases and J by 5 bases, with 15 bases left in between. Germline V gives CDR1 MNHEY, CDR2 SMNVEV (reference sequence). This CDR3 contains 14 residues. CDR3 sequence reads: CASSSSLSLHEQYF. The CDR3 DNA is TGTGCCAGCAGTTCCTCTTTGTCCCTCCACGAGCAGTACTTC.

V is TRBV28 and J is TRBJ1-1; D perhaps matches TRBD1 (6 bases). CDR1 and CDR2 from the germline V gene are MDHEN and SYDVKM. V lost 4 bases to trimming and J lost 1 base, with 10 bases between them. The CDR3 has 14 amino acids. Here the CDR3 reads CASSWTTGNTEAFF. In nucleotides, the CDR3 is TGTGCCAGCAGTTGGACGACAGGGAACACTGAAGCTTTCTTT.

The chain uses TRBV19 and TRBJ1-5; possibly TRBD1 for D (6 bases). Between the trimmed V and J ends, which lost 5 bases and 3 bases, there was a span of 14 bases. Germline CDR1 and CDR2: LNHDA and SQIVND (reference sequence). There are 15 residues in the CDR3. The DNA for the CDR3 is TGTGCCAGTAGTCTCGCTCAGGGGATCAATCAGCCCCAGCATTTT. This translates into CASSLAQGINQPQHF.

This chain links TRBV5-1 with TRBJ2-1; weak D call: TRBD1 (5 bases). The V gene's germline CDR1 is SGHRS and CDR2 YFSETQ. Between the trimmed V and J ends, which lost 0 bases and 5 bases, there was a span of 18 bases. The CDR3 contains 17 residues. The CDR3 bases are TGCGCCAGCAGCTTGGGTCATCGGCAGGGCCCCGACAATGAGCAGTTCTTC. Translating it yields CASSLGHRQGPDNEQFF.

J is TRBJ1-1 and V is TRBV7-2; possibly TRBD1 for D (5 bases). Trimming removed 5 bases at V and 3 bases at J, with 13 bases between. The CDR3 is made up of 14 amino acids. CDR1 is SGHTA and CDR2 is FQGNSA in the germline V gene. The CDR3 DNA reads TGTGCCAGCAGCCCCACGGGGGGGTACACTGAAGCTTTCTTT. This encodes CASSPTGGYTEAFF.

The chain is built from TRBV29-1 and TRBJ2-1; D might be TRBD1 (5 bases). Germline CDR1 SQVTM, CDR2 ANQGSEA. This CDR3 contains 14 residues. V shed 1 base and J shed 4 bases, with 11 bases lying between them. The CDR3 DNA is TGCAGCGTTGAAGGGGGCTCGTTTTACAATGAGCAGTTCTTC. The encoded protein is CSVEGGSFYNEQFF.

CDR3 sequence reads: CASSYARGFFYEQYF. Here the CDR3 DNA reads TGTGCCAGCAGTTACGCCAGGGGGTTTTTCTACGAGCAGTACTTC. This sequence joins TRBV6-5 and TRBJ2-7; the match to TRBD1 covers 7 bases. CDR3 length: 15 amino acids. Germline V gene lookup returns CDR1 MNHEY and CDR2 SVGAGI. Trimming removed 2 bases from V and 3 bases from J; junction bases left unmatched: 7.

The rearrangement joins TRBV15 to TRBJ2-4; possibly TRBD1 or TRBD2 for D (6 bases each). The CDR3 is 14 residues long. CDR1 is LNHNV, CDR2 YYDKDF, per germline (reference sequence). The V end lost 5 bases, the J end lost 8 bases, and 16 bases lay between the germline ends. The CDR3 DNA sequence: TGTGCCACCAGCTCCGGCAGGGGAGGTTACATTCAGTACTTC. This translates into CATSSGRGGYIQYF.

The chain has TRBV7-8 and TRBJ2-6; tentative D call: TRBD2 (5 bases). This CDR3 has 15 amino acids. Germline V CDR1 and CDR2: SGHVS, FQNEAQ. V gave up 3 bases and J gave up 1 base, with 7 bases separating them. DNA of the CDR3: TGTGCCAGCAGCTTTTGGAGGTCTGGGGCCAACGTCCTGACTTTC. Translating gives CASSFWRSGANVLTF.

The chain is built from TRBV6-6 and TRBJ2-2, with TRBD2 as a possible D gene (5 bases). Trimming shortened V by 11 bases and J by 6 bases, and 13 bases separated the two germline ends. Germline values: CDR1 MNHNY, CDR2 SVGAGI (reference sequence). The CDR3 length is 12 residues. The CDR3 nucleotides are TGTGCCGGCGGACTCTGGCCCGGGGAGCTGTTTTTT. The encoded protein is CAGGLWPGELFF.

The J gene is TRBJ2-7, the V gene TRBV28, with unresolved D. The CDR3 is 12 residues long. V lost 4 bases to trimming and J lost 4 bases, with 8 bases between them. Germline V gives CDR1 MDHEN, CDR2 SYDVKM. CDR3 sequence reads: CASSWTRYEQYF. The CDR3 DNA is TGTGCCAGCAGTTGGACCAGGTACGAGCAGTACTTC. Together with reference TRBV28 and TRBJ2-7, the CDR3 gives the full variable domain: DVKVTQSSRYLVKRTGEKVFLECVQDMDHENMFWYRQDPGLGLRLIYFSYDVKMKEKGDIPEGYSVSREKKERFSLILESASTNQTSMYLCASSWTRYEQYFGPGTRLTVT.